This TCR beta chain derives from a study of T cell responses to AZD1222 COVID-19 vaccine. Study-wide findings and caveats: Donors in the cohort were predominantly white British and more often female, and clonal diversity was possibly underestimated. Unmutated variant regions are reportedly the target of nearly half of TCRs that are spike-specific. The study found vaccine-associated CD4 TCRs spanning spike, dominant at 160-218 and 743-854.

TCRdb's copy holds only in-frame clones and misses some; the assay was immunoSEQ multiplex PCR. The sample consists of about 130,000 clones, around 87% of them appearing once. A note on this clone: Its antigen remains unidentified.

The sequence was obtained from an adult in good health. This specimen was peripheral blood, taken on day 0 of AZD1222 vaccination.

The CDR3 nucleotides are TGTGCCAGCAGCCAAGATCAGGGCCGTAAGAATTCACCCCTCCACTTT. This gives the protein CASSQDQGRKNSPLHF. V and J are TRBV14 and TRBJ1-6; D possibly corresponds to TRBD1 (5 bases). V was pared by 0 bases and J by 7 bases, with 13 bases between. The CDR3 covers 16 residues. Germline V gene lookup returns CDR1 SGHDN and CDR2 FVKESK.